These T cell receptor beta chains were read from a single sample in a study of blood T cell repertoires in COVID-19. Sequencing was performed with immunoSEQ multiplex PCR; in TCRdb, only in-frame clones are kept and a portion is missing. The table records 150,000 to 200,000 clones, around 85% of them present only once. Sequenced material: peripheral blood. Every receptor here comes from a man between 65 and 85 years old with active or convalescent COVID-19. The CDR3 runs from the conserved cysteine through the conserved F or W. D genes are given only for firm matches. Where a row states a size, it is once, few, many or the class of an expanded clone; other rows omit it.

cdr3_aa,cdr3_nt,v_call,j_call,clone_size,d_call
CASSLFGAGVSGNQPQHF,TGTGCCAGCAGTTTATTTGGTGCGGGGGTTTCTGGCAATCAGCCCCAGCATTTT,TRBV28,TRBJ1-5,once,-
CASSALAGAEQYF,TGTGCCAGCAGTGCTCTAGCGGGAGCCGAGCAGTACTTC,TRBV6-4,TRBJ2-7,-,TRBD2
CASSYSGQTYGYTF,TGTGCCAGCAGTTACTCTGGACAAACCTATGGCTACACCTTC,TRBV6-2/TRBV6-3,TRBJ1-2,few,-
CASSPSGAAREQYF,TGTGCCAGCAGCCCAAGCGGGGCGGCAAGAGAGCAGTACTTC,TRBV27,TRBJ2-7,-,TRBD2
CASSLFGDRGHEQYF,TGTGCCAGCAGCTTATTCGGGGACAGGGGCCACGAGCAGTACTTC,TRBV7-9,TRBJ2-7,-,TRBD1
CASSVAEGARAFF,TGTGCCAGCAGCGTAGCGGAGGGGGCTAGAGCTTTCTTT,TRBV9,TRBJ1-1,once,TRBD1
CAWSVRSFAGELFF,TGTGCCTGGAGTGTACGAAGCTTCGCCGGGGAGCTGTTTTTT,TRBV30,TRBJ2-2,-,-
CASREGDTEAFF,TGTGCCAGCAGAGAGGGGGACACTGAAGCTTTCTTT,TRBV28,TRBJ1-1,few,-
CASSQRLTNGEQYF,TGCGCCAGCAGCCAGAGGTTAACAAATGGTGAGCAGTACTTC,TRBV4-1,TRBJ2-7,-,-
CASSRRQFGQPQHF,TGTGCCAGCAGTCGTCGACAGTTTGGACAGCCCCAGCATTTT,TRBV28,TRBJ1-5,-,-
CASSLSGEETQYF,TGTGCCAGCAGCTTAAGCGGGGAAGAGACCCAGTACTTC,TRBV7-2,TRBJ2-5,-,TRBD2
CAISEPLYGYTF,TGTGCCATCAGTGAGCCTCTCTATGGCTACACCTTC,TRBV10-3,TRBJ1-2,-,-
CASSPGGGPQWWTNEKLFF,TGTGCCAGTAGCCCCGGGGGGGGCCCACAATGGTGGACTAATGAAAAACTGTTTTTT,TRBV19,TRBJ1-4,-,-
CASSSPDRGAYGYTF,TGTGCCAGCAGTTCTCCGGACAGGGGAGCTTATGGCTACACCTTC,TRBV6-2/TRBV6-3,TRBJ1-2,once,TRBD1